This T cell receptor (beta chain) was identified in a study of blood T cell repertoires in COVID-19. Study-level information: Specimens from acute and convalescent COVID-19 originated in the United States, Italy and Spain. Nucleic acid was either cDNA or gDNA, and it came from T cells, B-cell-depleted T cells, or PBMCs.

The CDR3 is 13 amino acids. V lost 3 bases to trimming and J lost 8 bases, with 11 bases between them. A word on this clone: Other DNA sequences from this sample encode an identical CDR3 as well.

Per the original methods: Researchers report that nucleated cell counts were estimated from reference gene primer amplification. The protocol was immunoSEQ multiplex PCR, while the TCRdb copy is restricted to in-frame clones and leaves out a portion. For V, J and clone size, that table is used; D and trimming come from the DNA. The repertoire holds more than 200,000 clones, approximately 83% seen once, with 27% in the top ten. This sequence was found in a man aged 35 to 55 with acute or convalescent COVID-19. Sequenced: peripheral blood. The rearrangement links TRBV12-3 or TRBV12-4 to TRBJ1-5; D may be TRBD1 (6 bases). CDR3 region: CASSLTGGEPQHF. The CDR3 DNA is TGTGCCAGCAGTTTGACAGGCGGCGAGCCCCAGCATTTT.